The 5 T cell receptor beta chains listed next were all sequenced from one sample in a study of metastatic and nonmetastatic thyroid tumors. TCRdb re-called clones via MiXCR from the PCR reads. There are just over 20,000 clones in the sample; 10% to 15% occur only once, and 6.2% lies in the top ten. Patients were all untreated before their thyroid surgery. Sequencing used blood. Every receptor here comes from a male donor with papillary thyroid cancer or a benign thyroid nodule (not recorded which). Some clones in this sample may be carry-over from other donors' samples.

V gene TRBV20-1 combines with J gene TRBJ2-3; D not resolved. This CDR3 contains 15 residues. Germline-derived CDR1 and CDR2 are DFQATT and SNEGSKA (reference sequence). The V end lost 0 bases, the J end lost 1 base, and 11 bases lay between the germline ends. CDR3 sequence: CSARDTLRGTDTQYF. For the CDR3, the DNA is TGCAGTGCTAGAGATACCCTAAGGGGCACAGATACGCAGTATTTT.

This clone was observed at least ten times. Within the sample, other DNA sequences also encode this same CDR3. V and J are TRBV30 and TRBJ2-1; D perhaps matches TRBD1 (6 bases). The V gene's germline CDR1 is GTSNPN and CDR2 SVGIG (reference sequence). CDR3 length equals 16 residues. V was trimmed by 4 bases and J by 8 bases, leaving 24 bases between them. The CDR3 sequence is CAWKGEPGQFVDEQFF. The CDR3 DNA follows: TGTGCCTGGAAGGGGGAGCCGGGGCAGTTTGTCGATGAGCAGTTCTTC.

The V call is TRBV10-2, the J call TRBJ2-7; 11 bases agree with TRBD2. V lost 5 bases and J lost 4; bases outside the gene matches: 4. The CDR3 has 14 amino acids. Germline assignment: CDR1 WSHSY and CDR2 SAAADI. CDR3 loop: CASSLLAGDYEQYF. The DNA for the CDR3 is TGCGCCAGCAGTCTACTAGCGGGAGATTACGAGCAGTACTTC.

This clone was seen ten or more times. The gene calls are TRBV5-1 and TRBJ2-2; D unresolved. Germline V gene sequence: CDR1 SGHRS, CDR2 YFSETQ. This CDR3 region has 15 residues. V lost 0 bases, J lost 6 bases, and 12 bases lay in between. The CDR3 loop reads CASSLADGQAGELFF. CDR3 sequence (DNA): TGCGCCAGCAGCTTGGCCGACGGGCAGGCCGGGGAGCTGTTTTTT.

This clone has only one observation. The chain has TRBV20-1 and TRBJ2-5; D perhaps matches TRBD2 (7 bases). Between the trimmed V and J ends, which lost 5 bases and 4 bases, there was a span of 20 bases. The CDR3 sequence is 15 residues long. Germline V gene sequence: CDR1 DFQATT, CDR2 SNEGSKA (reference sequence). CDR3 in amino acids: CSAEGVERGLETQYF. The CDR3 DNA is TGCAGTGCTGAGGGGGTGGAGCGGGGATTAGAGACCCAGTACTTC.